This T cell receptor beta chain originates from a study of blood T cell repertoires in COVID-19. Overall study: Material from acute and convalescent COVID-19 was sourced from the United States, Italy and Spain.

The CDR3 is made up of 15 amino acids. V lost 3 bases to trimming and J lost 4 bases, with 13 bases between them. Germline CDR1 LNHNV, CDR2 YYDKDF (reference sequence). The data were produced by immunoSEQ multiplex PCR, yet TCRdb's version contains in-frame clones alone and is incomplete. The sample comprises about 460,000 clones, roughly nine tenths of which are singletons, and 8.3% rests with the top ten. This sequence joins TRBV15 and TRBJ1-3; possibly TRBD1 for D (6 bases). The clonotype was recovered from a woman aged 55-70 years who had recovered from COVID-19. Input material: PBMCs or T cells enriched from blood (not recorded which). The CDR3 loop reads CATSRGGGLGNTIYF. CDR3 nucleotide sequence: TGTGCCACCAGCAGGGGCGGGGGCCTAGGAAACACCATATATTTT.